The clone carrying this TCR beta chain was seen ten or more times. The antigen is undetermined. Between the trimmed V and J ends, which lost 4 bases and 7 bases, there was a span of 13 bases. Germline loops: CDR1 SGHVS, CDR2 FQNEAQ. The CDR3 loop spans 13 amino acids. This sample was taken from a study of T cells in Graves' hyperthyroidism and ophthalmopathy. Background on the study: Peripheral blood was drawn at first diagnosis, prior to all treatment. Overall study findings and caveats: Most expanded thyroid clonotypes above 0.001 also appeared in blood.

Authors of the study amplified TCR beta CDR3 regions from RNA transcripts. With the HTBI primer set, the TCR CDR3 went through a first round of RT-PCR. TCRdb reanalysed the multiplex PCR reads using MiXCR and keeps one entry per CDR3 protein. The sample lists 690,000 or so distinct CDR3 sequences; around 19% were seen once. Uncontrolled infection, other autoimmune disease, pregnancy or lactation led to exclusion. V and J are TRBV7-8 and TRBJ1-1; D might be TRBD1 (6 bases). The sequence was collected from a woman aged 50 to 65 with Graves' hyperthyroidism that later progressed to Graves' ophthalmopathy. What was sequenced was blood. CDR3 sequence: CASSYYRDIEAFF. For the CDR3, the DNA is TGTGCCAGCAGCTACTACCGGGACATTGAAGCTTTCTTT.